Below, 31 T cell receptor beta chains from the same sample are listed, as sequenced in a study of CD8+ T cells in alopecia areata. TCR sequencing used cDNA made by reverse transcription of extracted RNA. Only in-frame clones appear in the TCRdb table, and some are missing; sequencing was by immunoSEQ multiplex PCR. The sample carries about 160,000 clones, approximately 45% recorded once. The sequenced sample was CD4+ T cells sorted from blood. Receptors originate from a human donor with alopecia areata.

The V gene is TRBV4-1, the J gene TRBJ1-4, with D unresolved. Trimming shortened V by 0 bases and J by 13 bases, and 18 bases separated the two germline ends. The CDR3 sequence is 15 residues long. The germline gives CDR1 MGHRA, CDR2 YSYEKL. CDR3 sequence reads: CASSQEVPEPGRLFF. Here the CDR3 DNA reads TGCGCCAGCAGCCAAGAAGTCCCCGAGCCCGGGAGACTGTTTTTT.

The chain has TRBV30 and TRBJ1-2; perhaps TRBD1 as D (5 bases). The CDR3 runs 12 residues. Germline V lookup: CDR1 GTSNPN, CDR2 SVGIG (reference sequence). V lost 0 bases, J lost 8 bases, and 10 bases lay in between. The CDR3 protein is CAWSVVGDGYTF. The DNA of the CDR3 is TGTGCCTGGAGTGTGGTGGGGGACGGCTACACCTTC.

The chain links TRBV15 to TRBJ2-7, with 10 bases matching TRBD1. Per the germline V gene, CDR1 is LNHNV and CDR2 is YYDKDF (reference sequence). The CDR3 is 15 residues long. The ends lost 1 base at V and 3 bases at J; junction bases unmatched: 3. CDR3 region: CATSRGGQGVYEQYF. CDR3 coding DNA: TGTGCCACCAGCAGAGGCGGACAGGGGGTCTACGAGCAGTACTTC.

The rearrangement joins TRBV5-1 to TRBJ2-5; TRBD2 matches 11 bases. The V segment lost 0 bases and the J segment 5 bases; nucleotides outside the gene matches: 3. CDR3 length equals 15 residues. Germline V gene sequence: CDR1 SGHRS, CDR2 YFSETQ. The CDR3 DNA is TGCGCCAGCAGCTTGGCCCCTAGCGGGAGGGAGACCCAGTACTTC. Translating gives CASSLAPSGRETQYF. Drawing the rest from reference TRBV5-1 and TRBJ2-5, the complete variable domain is KAGVTQTPRYLIKTRGQQVTLSCSPISGHRSVSWYQQTPGQGLQFLFEYFSETQRNKGNFPGRFSGRQFSNSRSEMNVSTLELGDSALYLCASSLAPSGRETQYFGPGTRLLVL.

This clone was observed a handful of times. V is TRBV18 and J is TRBJ2-5; tentatively, D is TRBD1 (5 bases). The CDR3 totals 14 residues. V was clipped by 1 base and J by 5 bases, with 11 bases between them. From germline, CDR1 is KGHSH and CDR2 LQKENI. This CDR3 is CASSPQGARETQYF. The CDR3 region has the DNA TGTGCCAGCTCACCACAAGGGGCCCGGGAGACCCAGTACTTC. Drawing the rest from reference TRBV18 and TRBJ2-5, the complete variable domain is NAGVMQNPRHLVRRRGQEARLRCSPMKGHSHVYWYRQLPEEGLKFMVYLQKENIIDESGMPKERFSAEFPKEGPSILRIQQVVRGDSAAYFCASSPQGARETQYFGPGTRLLVL.

The V and J genes are TRBV2 and TRBJ1-2; D call uncertain. The V and J ends lost 4 bases and 4 bases respectively, with 10 bases between them. Germline-derived CDR1 and CDR2 are SNHLY and FYNNEI. This CDR3 is 13 amino acids long. The CDR3 spells CASSGEEFYGYTF. DNA for the CDR3: TGTGCCAGCAGTGGCGAAGAGTTCTATGGCTACACCTTC.

This clone has only a few counts. This chain joins TRBV5-1 and TRBJ2-7, with D unclear. Trimming shortened V by 4 bases and J by 4 bases, and 9 bases separated the two germline ends. CDR1 and CDR2 (germline): SGHRS, YFSETQ. This CDR3 has 12 residues. The CDR3 DNA reads TGCGCCAGCAGCAACAACCAGTACGAGCAGTACTTC. The encoded protein is CASSNNQYEQYF.

This clone was counted a few times. The gene calls are TRBV29-1 and TRBJ1-1, with D maybe TRBD1 (5 bases). In germline, CDR1 is SQVTM, CDR2 ANQGSEA. Trimming took off 8 bases at V and 1 base at J, with 14 bases between the two ends. The CDR3 totals 13 residues. The CDR3 loop reads CSSIRAANTEAFF. CDR3 bases: TGCAGCTCCATCAGGGCAGCGAACACTGAAGCTTTCTTT.

The chain has TRBV27 and TRBJ1-1; maybe TRBD1 (5 bases). V lost 4 bases to trimming and J lost 8 bases, with 11 bases between them. The length of the CDR3 is 12 residues. Looked up from germline, CDR1 is MNHEY and CDR2 is SMNVEV (reference sequence). The CDR3 region has the DNA TGTGCCAGCAGTTCAAGGGGTGTGGAAGCTTTCTTT. Translated: CASSSRGVEAFF.

This clone came up a few times. The V call is TRBV28, the J call TRBJ2-7; tentatively, D is TRBD1 (5 bases). V lost 7 bases and J 2 bases, leaving 15 bases between the germline ends. The CDR3 has 14 amino acids. The germline CDR1 and CDR2 sequences are MDHEN and SYDVKM. The CDR3 region is CASNPQDRTYEQYF. CDR3 coding DNA: TGTGCCAGCAACCCACAAGACAGAACCTACGAGCAGTACTTC. Looking up the rest from reference TRBV28 and TRBJ2-7 gives the full variable domain: DVKVTQSSRYLVKRTGEKVFLECVQDMDHENMFWYRQDPGLGLRLIYFSYDVKMKEKGDIPEGYSVSREKKERFSLILESASTNQTSMYLCASNPQDRTYEQYFGPGTRLTVT.

The V gene is TRBV10-2, the J gene TRBJ2-7; TRBD2 matches 12 bases. V was pared by 6 bases and J by 2 bases, with 5 bases of the junction left unmatched. The CDR3 totals 15 residues. Germline lookup yields CDR1 WSHSY and CDR2 SAAADI. The CDR3 reads CASRTSGSSTYEQYF. CDR3 coding DNA: TGCGCCAGCAGGACTAGCGGGAGCTCTACCTACGAGCAGTACTTC.

The chain has TRBV29-1 and TRBJ2-3, with D possibly called TRBD1 or TRBD2 (5 bases each). CDR1 is SQVTM, CDR2 ANQGSEA, per germline. V lost 4 bases to trimming and J lost 2 bases, with 19 bases between them. The CDR3 has 16 amino acids. CDR3 amino acids: CSVARWGPGDTDTQYF. Here the CDR3 DNA reads TGCAGCGTTGCCCGCTGGGGACCTGGCGACACAGATACGCAGTATTTT.

This clone was found a few times. V and J are TRBV29-1 and TRBJ1-1, with a possible D match to TRBD1 (5 bases). Germline assignment: CDR1 SQVTM and CDR2 ANQGSEA. Between the trimmed V and J ends, which lost 6 bases and 1 base, there was a span of 18 bases. This CDR3 region has 15 residues. CDR3 amino acids: CSVRDGGSSNTEAFF. The CDR3 nucleotides are TGCAGCGTCCGGGACGGCGGTTCCTCGAACACTGAAGCTTTCTTT.

This chain connects TRBV29-1 to TRBJ2-7, with 7 positions matching TRBD2. Per germline, CDR1 SQVTM and CDR2 ANQGSEA. Trimming removed 7 bases from V and 5 bases from J; junction bases left unmatched: 14. This CDR3 region has 14 residues. The CDR3 nucleotides are TGCAGCGCCGCGCCCGGGACTAACCGGAACGAGCAGTACTTC. Translation gives CSAAPGTNRNEQYF.

Of note for this clone: At the DNA level, this CDR3 is encoded by other sequences in the same sample as well. This chain links TRBV29-1 with TRBJ2-3; D is possibly TRBD1 (7 bases). Deletions cut 6 bases from V and 0 bases from J, with 10 bases between. CDR1 is SQVTM and CDR2 is ANQGSEA in the germline V gene. The CDR3 has 13 residues. The CDR3 DNA sequence: TGCAGCGTCGCAGGGGGGAGCACAGATACGCAGTATTTT. It is translated as CSVAGGSTDTQYF.

This chain uses TRBV9 with TRBJ2-2; no reliable D call. V was shortened by 0 bases and J by 4 bases, with 13 bases between the two germline ends. Germline-derived CDR1 and CDR2 are SGDLS and YYNGEE. CDR3 length: 16 residues. As DNA, the CDR3 is TGTGCCAGCAGCGTAGCTTCCATATCCCCCACCGGGGAGCTGTTTTTT. Its translation: CASSVASISPTGELFF.

This chain links TRBV5-1 with TRBJ2-5; D is unclear. V shed 0 bases and J shed 5 bases, with 11 bases lying between them. The CDR3 is made up of 14 amino acids. Germline CDR1 is SGHRS and CDR2 is YFSETQ. The CDR3 sequence is CASSLGVSPETQYF. The CDR3 region has the DNA TGCGCCAGCAGCTTGGGGGTTAGTCCGGAGACCCAGTACTTC.

This clone was observed a handful of times. The sample contains more than one DNA sequence encoding this CDR3. The J gene is TRBJ1-2, the V gene TRBV5-1; no clear D gene. V was shortened by 4 bases and J by 3 bases, with 10 bases between the two germline ends. This CDR3 is 13 amino acids long. Germline CDR1 reads SGHRS; CDR2 reads YFSETQ. The CDR3 region is CASSPGQDYGYTF. Written as DNA, the CDR3 is TGCGCCAGCAGCCCCGGCCAGGACTATGGCTACACCTTC.

The chain is built from TRBV14 and TRBJ1-2, with 12 bases matching TRBD1. V lost 4 bases, J lost 8 bases, and 5 bases stayed unmatched. CDR1 is SGHDN, CDR2 FVKESK, per germline. The CDR3 length is 14 residues. CDR3 sequence: CASSRYGTGGGYTF. In DNA form, the CDR3 reads TGTGCCAGCAGCCGATACGGGACAGGGGGCGGCTACACCTTC.

J is TRBJ2-4 and V is TRBV28, with D perhaps assigned TRBD1 or TRBD2 (5 bases each). This CDR3 has 18 amino acids. Germline loops: CDR1 MDHEN, CDR2 SYDVKM. The V end was cut by 4 bases, the J end by 5 bases, with 24 bases between. CDR3: CASSWGKIRPRVENIQYF. The CDR3 bases are TGTGCCAGCAGTTGGGGGAAAATTAGGCCCCGGGTGGAAAACATTCAGTACTTC.

The chain employs TRBV9 and TRBJ1-2, with TRBD1 identical over 8 bases. The length of the CDR3 is 15 residues. V shed 0 bases and J 4 bases; nucleotides not matched to a gene: 5. CDR1 is SGDLS and CDR2 is YYNGEE in the germline V gene. The DNA of the CDR3 is TGTGCCAGCAGCGTAGAGGACAGGGCACCCTATGGCTACACCTTC. As protein: CASSVEDRAPYGYTF.

The chain couples TRBV5-6 to TRBJ2-1; D gene unclear. Looked up from germline, CDR1 is SGHDT and CDR2 is YYEEEE. This CDR3 has 12 residues. V was pared by 4 bases and J by 7 bases, with 9 bases between. The CDR3 here is CASSPSGNEQFF. In DNA, the CDR3 is TGTGCCAGCAGCCCCAGTGGGAATGAGCAGTTCTTC. Using reference TRBV5-6 and TRBJ2-1 for the parts outside the CDR3, the full variable domain is DAGVTQSPTHLIKTRGQQVTLRCSPKSGHDTVSWYQQALGQGPQFIFQYYEEEERQRGNFPDRFSGHQFPNYSSELNVNALLLGDSALYLCASSPSGNEQFFGPGTRLTVL.

A few counts support this clone. This sequence joins TRBV7-2 and TRBJ1-1; D is unclear. Trimming stripped 3 bases from V and 1 base from J, with 15 bases between. CDR1 is SGHTA, CDR2 FQGNSA, per germline. This CDR3 comprises 16 residues. Written as DNA, the CDR3 is TGTGCCAGCAGCTTGACGGTGTGGCGATCGAACACTGAAGCTTTCTTT. This codes for CASSLTVWRSNTEAFF.

This clone was counted only a few times. This chain connects TRBV28 to TRBJ1-1, with D perhaps matching TRBD1 (5 bases). This CDR3 has 16 residues. V was trimmed by 3 bases and J by 1 base, leaving 15 bases between them. Germline CDR1 MDHEN, CDR2 SYDVKM. Here the CDR3 reads CASSFPLTGRNTEAFF. CDR3 DNA: TGTGCCAGCAGTTTCCCCTTAACAGGCAGGAACACTGAAGCTTTCTTT.

The chain has TRBV5-1 and TRBJ2-6; either TRBD1 or TRBD2 may fit D (6 bases each). V lost 0 bases to trimming and J lost 5 bases, with 24 bases between them. CDR3 length: 20 amino acids. Per the germline V gene, CDR1 is SGHRS and CDR2 is YFSETQ. DNA for the CDR3: TGCGCCAGCAGCTTGGGCCTATTGGGGGGCGGACCCAACTGGGCCAACGTCCTGACTTTC. Translated, it gives CASSLGLLGGGPNWANVLTF.

In this sample, this clone turned up a few times. V usage is TRBV2 and J usage is TRBJ2-5; D not certain. The CDR3 consists of 11 residues. Trimming stripped 6 bases from V and 5 bases from J, with 7 bases between. In germline, CDR1 is SNHLY, CDR2 FYNNEI. The CDR3 DNA reads as TGTGCCAGCAGAAACACTGAGACCCAGTACTTC. This codes for CASRNTETQYF.

The chain joins TRBV4-1 to TRBJ2-7; 8 bases align to TRBD1. The CDR3 is made up of 14 amino acids. J was trimmed by 6 bases and V by 3 bases; bases with no gene match: 7. Germline values: CDR1 MGHRA, CDR2 YSYEKL. The CDR3 here is CASSHPTDRAEQYF. As DNA, the CDR3 is TGCGCCAGCAGCCACCCCACGGACAGGGCCGAGCAGTACTTC.

This clone has only a few counts. The chain is built from TRBV1 and TRBJ2-7. TRBV1 is noted as a pseudogene. This CDR3 comprises 15 residues. CDR3 sequence: CTSSQVRQGAHEQYF. The CDR3 coding sequence is TGCACCAGCAGCCAAGTTCGGCAGGGAGCCCACGAGCAGTACTTC.

The chain links TRBV29-1 to TRBJ2-1; 9 bases match TRBD2. The length of the CDR3 is 14 residues. J gave up 3 bases and V 7 bases, and 7 bases lay outside the gene matches. From germline, CDR1 is SQVTM and CDR2 ANQGSEA. The CDR3: CSGSTSGYYNEQFF. DNA of the CDR3: TGCAGCGGATCGACTAGCGGATACTACAATGAGCAGTTCTTC.

CDR3 sequence: CSVERTRPNNEQFF. CDR3 coding DNA: TGCAGCGTGGAGCGGACTAGGCCTAACAATGAGCAGTTCTTC. J is TRBJ2-1 and V is TRBV29-1; 7 bases align to TRBD2. V shed 6 bases, J shed 5 bases, and the junction held 10 bases outside the gene matches. The CDR3 has 14 amino acids. Germline loops: CDR1 SQVTM, CDR2 ANQGSEA.

This chain links TRBV7-8 with TRBJ1-2; D is ambiguous. V dropped 0 bases and J dropped 1 base, with 6 bases sitting between them. The CDR3 is made up of 14 amino acids. CDR1 is SGHVS and CDR2 is FQNEAQ in the germline V gene. For the CDR3, the DNA is TGTGCCAGCAGCTTAGCGGGCAGTAACTATGGCTACACCTTC. Its translation: CASSLAGSNYGYTF.